These 2 T cell receptor beta chains came from one sample sequenced in a study of radiation and T cells in renal cell carcinoma (dated by TCRdb to about 2020). Library creation used the immunoSEQ multiplex PCR assay. TCRdb provides this immuneACCESS table in a form limited to in-frame rearrangements. Some clones are lacking; in checked studies, under half of them reflect an unresolved V gene, and why the rest are absent is not known. The sample table holds about 130,000 clones, of which around 84% were seen once. Around 2.8% of the sample belongs to the ten largest clones. In light of the paper, this sample's time point label describes: baseline pretreatment blood. According to the study, the label for this sample's treatment or condition signals: 15 Gy SBRT to primary tumor, nephrectomy 4 weeks later. The source was blood, collected from a patient whose treatment included radiotherapy and nephrectomy. Receptors were obtained from a woman aged 55-70 years with renal cell carcinoma.

CDR3 nucleotide sequence: TGTGCCAGCAGTCCCCAGACGAGTGGCACCGGGGAGCTGTTTTTT. Amino acids: CASSPQTSGTGELFF. J is TRBJ2-2 and V is TRBV28; D gene uncertain. Germline V gene data show CDR1 as MDHEN and CDR2 as SYDVKM. Trimming left V 5 bases short and J 4 bases short, with 14 bases between. This CDR3 region has 15 residues.

With respect to this clone: In the same sample, other DNA sequences code for this CDR3. V and J are TRBV7-2 and TRBJ2-3; unclear D gene. Germline V gives CDR1 SGHTA, CDR2 FQGNSA. The CDR3 consists of 15 residues. The V gene lost 1 base and the J gene lost 0 bases, with 8 bases spanning the gap. CDR3 sequence reads: CASSLVGSSTDTQYF. The CDR3 nucleotides are TGTGCCAGCAGCTTAGTGGGTTCTAGCACAGATACGCAGTATTTT.